This T cell receptor beta chain emerged from a study of memory CD4+ T cells and cytomegalovirus serostatus. The germline V gene encodes CDR1 SGHDT and CDR2 YYEEEE. V dropped 0 bases and J dropped 1; count of bases not matched to a gene: 8. The CDR3 extends over 18 amino acids. The method was immunoSEQ multiplex PCR; TCRdb's version includes in-frame clones alone and lacks a portion of them. The sample carries some 56,000 clones, roughly 80% recorded once. The sort gate was single viable CD3+CD4+CD8-CD45RO+ cells for memory CD4+ T cells. This TCR was sampled from an adult in good health and CMV-seronegative. The sample comprised memory CD4+ T cells from blood. This chain uses TRBV5-6 with TRBJ1-4; 8 bases map to TRBD1. In nucleotides, the CDR3 is TGTGCCAGCAGCTTGGTTGGCAGGGGGCGTGAAACTAATGAAAAACTGTTTTTT. It yields the protein CASSLVGRGRETNEKLFF.